This T cell receptor beta chain was documented in a study of cytomegalovirus exposure and HLA in healthy donors. Points from the study as a whole: Relative to the approximately 670-donor mean, N-insertions were reportedly fewer in an Asian-associated ancestry cluster in a later analysis.

As to this clone: Its antigen is not identified.

Researchers ran the PCR with 60 Vbeta and 13 Jbeta primers. In the study's own analysis: In a later analysis, some 10 million of some 80 million unique beta chains occurred in at least two donors. Some clones are missing from TCRdb's copy, which holds only in-frame ones; the method was immunoSEQ multiplex PCR. V, J and clone size are taken as reported in that table, and D and trimming were inferred from the DNA itself. Among around 110,000 clones, 75% to 90% were seen once, and the ten largest hold under 2.5%. The CDR3 sequence is 15 residues long. With V trimmed by 8 bases and J by 7 bases, 15 bases remained unmatched. Germline V CDR1 and CDR2: PRHDT, FYEKMQ (reference sequence).

The rearrangement joins TRBV13 to TRBJ2-7, with TRBD1 identical over 9 bases. This clonotype was obtained from a man aged 25 to 40 in good health and CMV-seronegative. The specimen was PBMCs. The CDR3 reads CASGLGGQGMGEQYF. The CDR3 DNA reads TGTGCCAGCGGACTGGGGGGACAGGGTATGGGGGAGCAGTACTTC.